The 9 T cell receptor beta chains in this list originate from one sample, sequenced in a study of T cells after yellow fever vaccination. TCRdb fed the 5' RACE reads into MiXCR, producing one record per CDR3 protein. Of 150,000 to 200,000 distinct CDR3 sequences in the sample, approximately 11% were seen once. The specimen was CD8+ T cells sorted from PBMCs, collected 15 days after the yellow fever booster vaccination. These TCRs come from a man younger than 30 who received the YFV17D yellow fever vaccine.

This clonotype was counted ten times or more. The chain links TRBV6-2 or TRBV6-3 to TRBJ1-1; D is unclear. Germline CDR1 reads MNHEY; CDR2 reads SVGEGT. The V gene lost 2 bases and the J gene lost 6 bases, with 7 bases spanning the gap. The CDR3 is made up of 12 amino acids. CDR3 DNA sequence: TGTGCCAGCAGTTACCTGAGAGCTGAAGCTTTCTTT. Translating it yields CASSYLRAEAFF.

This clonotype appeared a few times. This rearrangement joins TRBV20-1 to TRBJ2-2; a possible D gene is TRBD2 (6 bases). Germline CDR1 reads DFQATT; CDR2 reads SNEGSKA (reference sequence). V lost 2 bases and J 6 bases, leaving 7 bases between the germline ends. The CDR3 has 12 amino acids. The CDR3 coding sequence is TGCAGTGCTAGATCGGGGGCCGGGGAGCTGTTTTTT. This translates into CSARSGAGELFF.

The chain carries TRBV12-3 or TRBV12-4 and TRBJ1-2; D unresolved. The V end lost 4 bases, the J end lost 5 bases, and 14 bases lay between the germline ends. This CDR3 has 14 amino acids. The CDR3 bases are TGTGCCAGCAGTTCAAACTTCGGAGGGTATGGCTACACCTTC. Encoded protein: CASSSNFGGYGYTF.

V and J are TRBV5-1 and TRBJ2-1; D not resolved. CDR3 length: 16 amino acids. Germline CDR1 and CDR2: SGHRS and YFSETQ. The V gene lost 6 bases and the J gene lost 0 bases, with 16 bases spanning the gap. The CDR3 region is CASTFDASSSYNEQFF. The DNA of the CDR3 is TGCGCCAGCACCTTCGACGCTTCCAGCTCCTACAATGAGCAGTTCTTC.

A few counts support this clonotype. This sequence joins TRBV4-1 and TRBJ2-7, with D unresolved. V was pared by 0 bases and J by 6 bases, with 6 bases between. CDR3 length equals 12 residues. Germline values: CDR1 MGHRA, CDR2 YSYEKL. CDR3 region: CASSQDGIEQYV. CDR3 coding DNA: TGCGCCAGCAGCCAAGACGGAATCGAGCAGTACGTC.

The CDR3 reads CASRGGITDTQYF. In nucleotides, the CDR3 is TGTGCCAGCCGGGGGGGCATCACAGATACGCAGTATTTT. V gene TRBV6-5 combines with J gene TRBJ2-3; TRBD2 aligns across 8 bases. The CDR3 totals 13 residues. Per the germline V gene, CDR1 is MNHEY and CDR2 is SVGAGI. V trimming: 8 bases; J trimming: 2 bases; junction bases outside the gene matches: 3.

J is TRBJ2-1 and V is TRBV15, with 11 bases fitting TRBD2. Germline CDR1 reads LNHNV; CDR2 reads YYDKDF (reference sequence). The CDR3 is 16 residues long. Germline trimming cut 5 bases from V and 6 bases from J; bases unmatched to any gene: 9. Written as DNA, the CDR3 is TGTGCCACCAGCGGACGACTAGCGGGAACCGGCAATGAGCAGTTCTTC. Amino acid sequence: CATSGRLAGTGNEQFF.

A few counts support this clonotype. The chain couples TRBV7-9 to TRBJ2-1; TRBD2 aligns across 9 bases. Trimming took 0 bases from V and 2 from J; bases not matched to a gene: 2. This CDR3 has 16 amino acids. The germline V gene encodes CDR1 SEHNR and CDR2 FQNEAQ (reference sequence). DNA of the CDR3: TGTGCCAGCAGCTTAGCCGGCGGGGGGGCCTACAATGAGCAGTTCTTC. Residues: CASSLAGGGAYNEQFF.

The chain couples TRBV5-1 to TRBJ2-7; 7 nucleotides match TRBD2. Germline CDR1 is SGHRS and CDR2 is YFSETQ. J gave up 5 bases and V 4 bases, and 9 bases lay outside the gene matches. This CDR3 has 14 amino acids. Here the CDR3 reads CASSPWGGTDEQYV. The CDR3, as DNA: TGCGCCAGCAGCCCTTGGGGGGGGACTGACGAGCAGTACGTC.